Below, 10 T cell receptor beta chains from the same sample are listed, as sequenced in a study of T cells in Graves' hyperthyroidism and ophthalmopathy. Amplification of TCR beta CDR3 regions was performed using RNA transcripts as template. During a first-round RT-PCR of the TCR CDR3, the HTBI primer set was used. TCRdb ran MiXCR on the multiplex PCR reads and lists one entry per CDR3 protein. The data contain roughly 280,000 distinct CDR3 sequences, over 20% of them singletons. Sequenced sample: blood. These receptors were collected from a man younger than 40 with Graves' ophthalmopathy.

This chain joins TRBV10-2 and TRBJ2-7; possibly TRBD2 for D (5 bases). The ends were cut back, 8 bases at V and 1 base at J, with 15 bases in the middle. This CDR3 is 14 amino acids long. The germline CDR1 and CDR2 sequences are WSHSY and SAAADI. The CDR3 spells CASGEGEVSYEQYF. Here the CDR3 DNA reads TGCGCCAGCGGCGAGGGAGAAGTTTCCTACGAGCAGTACTTC.

There are a few counts of this clonotype. V usage is TRBV4-2 and J usage is TRBJ2-3; TRBD2 aligns across 10 bases. V trimming: 0 bases; J trimming: 6 bases; junction bases outside the gene matches: 12. Per germline, CDR1 LGHNA and CDR2 YNFKEQ. This CDR3 comprises 18 residues. The CDR3, as DNA: TGTGCCAGCAGCCAAGAAAAGTCTAGCGGGAGTAGATGGGATACGCAGTATTTT. Translation: CASSQEKSSGSRWDTQYF.

The chain couples TRBV12-3 or TRBV12-4 to TRBJ2-2; tentatively, D is TRBD1 (6 bases). The V end was cut by 0 bases, the J end by 4 bases, with 6 bases between. The CDR3 has 14 amino acids. As DNA, the CDR3 is TGTGCCAGCAGTTTAGCGGACAGCACCGGGGAGCTGTTTTTT. Its protein product is CASSLADSTGELFF.

There are a few counts of this clonotype. CDR3 in DNA: TGTGCCAGCGGTTCCGCGAGTGAAAAACTGTTTTTT. This translates into CASGSASEKLFF. The chain employs TRBV6-9 and TRBJ1-4, with D hard to call. V lost 8 bases and J 7 bases, leaving 11 bases between the germline ends. There are 12 residues in the CDR3. In germline, CDR1 is MNHGY, CDR2 SVAAGI.

This clonotype was counted only a few times. The chain has TRBV10-1 and TRBJ1-1, with D uncertain. In germline, CDR1 is WNHNN, CDR2 SYGVQD (reference sequence). The CDR3 spans 14 residues. Trimming pared 0 bases from V and 4 bases from J, leaving 9 bases between. The CDR3 DNA sequence: TGCGCCAGCAGTGAGTCCGGCGGACTCACTGAAGCTTTCTTT. This translates into CASSESGGLTEAFF.

The V and J genes are TRBV7-3 and TRBJ1-5; D remains ambiguous. V lost 4 bases and J 4 bases, leaving 8 bases between the germline ends. Germline V CDR1 and CDR2: SGHTA, FQGTGA. CDR3 size: 13 residues. The CDR3 sequence: CASSSNTNQPQHF. The CDR3 DNA follows: TGTGCCAGCAGCTCAAACACGAATCAGCCCCAGCATTTT.

This clonotype showed up just a few times. This chain uses TRBV20-1 with TRBJ2-1, with 8 nucleotides matching TRBD2. Germline CDR1 is DFQATT and CDR2 is SNEGSKA (reference sequence). CDR3 length equals 13 residues. With 5 bases clipped from V and 10 bases from J, the junction kept 10 bases outside the gene matches. The CDR3 DNA sequence: TGCAGTGCTGGCGGGACTAGGGTCTGGGAGCAGTTCTTC. Its translation is CSAGGTRVWEQFF.

This clonotype was found a few times. The rearrangement links TRBV29-1 to TRBJ1-2, with no clear D. The germline V and J ends were trimmed by 3 bases and 5 bases, with 10 bases remaining between them. The CDR3 covers 12 residues. CDR1 and CDR2 from the germline V gene are SQVTM and ANQGSEA. CDR3 in DNA: TGCAGCGTTGACGAGATGGCGTATGGCTACACCTTC. Translating it yields CSVDEMAYGYTF.

This chain connects TRBV6-5 to TRBJ1-5, with D maybe TRBD1 (6 bases). The germline V gene encodes CDR1 MNHEY and CDR2 SVGAGI. V was cut by 5 bases and J by 0 bases, with 17 bases left in between. CDR3 length: 17 amino acids. The CDR3 sequence is CASSTETGAYSNQPQHF. DNA for the CDR3: TGTGCCAGCAGTACCGAGACAGGCGCCTATAGCAATCAGCCCCAGCATTTT.

This clonotype was found a few times. This chain uses TRBV24-1 with TRBJ2-1; no clear D. Per the germline V gene, CDR1 is KGHDR and CDR2 is SFDVKD. V gave up 6 bases and J gave up 4 bases, with 9 bases separating them. The length of the CDR3 is 13 residues. CDR3 region: CATSRGSYNEQFF. CDR3 nucleotides: TGTGCCACCAGTCGTGGCAGTTACAATGAGCAGTTCTTC.